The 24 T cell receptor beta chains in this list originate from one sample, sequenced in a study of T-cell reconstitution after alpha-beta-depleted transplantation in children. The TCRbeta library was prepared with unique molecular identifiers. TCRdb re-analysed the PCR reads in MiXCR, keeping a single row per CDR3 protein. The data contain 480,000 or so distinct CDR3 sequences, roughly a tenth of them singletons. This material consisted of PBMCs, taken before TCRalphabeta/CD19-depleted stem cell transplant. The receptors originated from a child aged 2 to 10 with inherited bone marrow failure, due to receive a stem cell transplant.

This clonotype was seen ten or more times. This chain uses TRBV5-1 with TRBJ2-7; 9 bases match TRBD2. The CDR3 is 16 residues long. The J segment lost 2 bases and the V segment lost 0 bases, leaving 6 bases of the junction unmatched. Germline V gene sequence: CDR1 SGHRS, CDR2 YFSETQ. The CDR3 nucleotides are TGCGCCAGCAGCTTGGAGCCTAGCGGGGTGGCCTACGAGCAGTACTTC. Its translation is CASSLEPSGVAYEQYF.

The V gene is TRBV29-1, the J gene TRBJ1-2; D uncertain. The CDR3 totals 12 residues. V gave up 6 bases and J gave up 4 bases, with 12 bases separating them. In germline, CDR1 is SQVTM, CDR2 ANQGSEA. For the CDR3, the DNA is TGCAGCGTGTCGGCCGGTGGCTATGGCTACACCTTC. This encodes CSVSAGGYGYTF.

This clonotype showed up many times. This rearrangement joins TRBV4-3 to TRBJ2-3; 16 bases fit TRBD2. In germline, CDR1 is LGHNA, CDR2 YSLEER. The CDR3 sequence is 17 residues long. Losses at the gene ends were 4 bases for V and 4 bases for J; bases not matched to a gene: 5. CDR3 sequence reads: CASSRRGTSGRADTQYF. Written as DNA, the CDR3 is TGCGCCAGCAGCCGGCGAGGGACTAGCGGGAGGGCAGATACGCAGTATTTT.

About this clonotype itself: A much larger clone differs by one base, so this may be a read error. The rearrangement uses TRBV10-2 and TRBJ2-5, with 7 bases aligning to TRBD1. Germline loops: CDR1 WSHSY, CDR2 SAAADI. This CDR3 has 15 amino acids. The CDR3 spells CARSDLSTGPKTQYF. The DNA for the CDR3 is TGCGCCCGCAGTGATCTTTCGACAGGGCCCAAGACCCAGTACTTC.

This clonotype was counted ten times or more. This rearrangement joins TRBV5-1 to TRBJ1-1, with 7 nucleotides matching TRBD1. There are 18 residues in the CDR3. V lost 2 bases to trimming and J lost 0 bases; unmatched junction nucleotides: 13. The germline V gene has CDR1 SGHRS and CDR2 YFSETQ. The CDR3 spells CASSLKAGTENMNTEAFF. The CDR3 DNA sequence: TGCGCCAGCAGCTTAAAAGCCGGGACAGAGAACATGAACACTGAAGCTTTCTTT.

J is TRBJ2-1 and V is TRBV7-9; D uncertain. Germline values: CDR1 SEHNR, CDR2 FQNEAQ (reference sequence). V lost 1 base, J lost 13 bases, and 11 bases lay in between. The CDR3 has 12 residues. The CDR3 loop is CASSLEDPAQFF. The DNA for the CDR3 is TGTGCCAGCAGCTTAGAGGACCCCGCCCAGTTCTTC.

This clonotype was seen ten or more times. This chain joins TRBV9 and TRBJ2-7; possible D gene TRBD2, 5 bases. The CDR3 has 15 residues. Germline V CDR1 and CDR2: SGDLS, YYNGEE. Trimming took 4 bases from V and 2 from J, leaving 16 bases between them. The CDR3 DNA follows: TGTGCCAGCAGCCCAGCGGCGATGCTGGCCTACGAGCAGTACTTC. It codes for CASSPAAMLAYEQYF.

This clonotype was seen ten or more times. The CDR3 sequence: CASSLGLKDEQFF. The CDR3 nucleotides are TGCGCCAGCAGCCTTGGACTCAAAGATGAGCAGTTCTTC. The chain is built from TRBV5-1 and TRBJ2-1, with a weak D call TRBD2 (5 bases). The V gene lost 4 bases and the J gene lost 8 bases, with 13 bases spanning the gap. The CDR3 contains 13 residues. CDR1 SGHRS and CDR2 YFSETQ come from the germline V gene.

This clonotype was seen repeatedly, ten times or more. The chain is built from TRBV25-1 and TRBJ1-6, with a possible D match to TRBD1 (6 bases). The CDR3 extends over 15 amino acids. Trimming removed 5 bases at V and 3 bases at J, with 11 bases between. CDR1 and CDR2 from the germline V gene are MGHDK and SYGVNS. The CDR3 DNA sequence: TGTGCCAGCAGTCCTCGACAGGACTATAATTCACCCCTCCACTTT. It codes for CASSPRQDYNSPLHF.

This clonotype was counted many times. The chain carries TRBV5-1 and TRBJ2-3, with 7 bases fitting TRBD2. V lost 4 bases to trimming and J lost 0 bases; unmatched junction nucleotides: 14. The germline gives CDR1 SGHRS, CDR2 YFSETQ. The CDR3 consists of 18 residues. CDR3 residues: CASSVDRDYITSTDTQYF. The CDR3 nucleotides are TGCGCCAGCAGCGTGGACCGGGACTACATCACTAGCACAGATACGCAGTATTTT.

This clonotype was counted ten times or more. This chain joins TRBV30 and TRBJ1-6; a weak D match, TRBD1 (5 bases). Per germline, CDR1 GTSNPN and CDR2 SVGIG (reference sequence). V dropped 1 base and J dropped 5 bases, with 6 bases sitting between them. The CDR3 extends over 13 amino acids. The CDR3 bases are TGTGCCTGGAGTGCAGGGAATAATTCACCCCTCCACTTT. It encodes CAWSAGNNSPLHF. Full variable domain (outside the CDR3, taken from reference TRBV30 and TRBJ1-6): SQTIHQWPATLVQPVGSPLSLECTVEGTSNPNLYWYRQAAGRGLQLLFYSVGIGQISSEVPQNLSASRPQDRQFILSSKKLLLSDSGFYLCAWSAGNNSPLHFGNGTRLTVT.

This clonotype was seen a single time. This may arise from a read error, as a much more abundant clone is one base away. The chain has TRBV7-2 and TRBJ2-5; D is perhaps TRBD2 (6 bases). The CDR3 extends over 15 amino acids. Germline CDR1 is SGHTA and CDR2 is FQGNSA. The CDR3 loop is CASSFRQGGQETQHF. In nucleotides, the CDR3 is TGTGCCAGCAGCTTTCGGCAGGGAGGCCAAGAGACCCAGCACTTC.

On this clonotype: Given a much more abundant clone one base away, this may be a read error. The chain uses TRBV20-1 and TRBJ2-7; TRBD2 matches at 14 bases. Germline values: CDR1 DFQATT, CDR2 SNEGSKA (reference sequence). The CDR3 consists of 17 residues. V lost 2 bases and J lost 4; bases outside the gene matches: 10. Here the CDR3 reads CSARYLETSGRGYEQYF. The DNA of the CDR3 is TGCAGTGCTAGATACCTCGAGACTAGCGGGAGGGGTTACGAGCAGTACTTC.

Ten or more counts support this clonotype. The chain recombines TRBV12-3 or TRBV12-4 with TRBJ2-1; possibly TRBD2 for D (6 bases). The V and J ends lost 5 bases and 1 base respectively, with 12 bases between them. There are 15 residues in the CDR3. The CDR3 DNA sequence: TGTGCCAGCAGTCCCCGACTAGGGTCCTACAATGAGCAGTTCTTC. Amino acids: CASSPRLGSYNEQFF.

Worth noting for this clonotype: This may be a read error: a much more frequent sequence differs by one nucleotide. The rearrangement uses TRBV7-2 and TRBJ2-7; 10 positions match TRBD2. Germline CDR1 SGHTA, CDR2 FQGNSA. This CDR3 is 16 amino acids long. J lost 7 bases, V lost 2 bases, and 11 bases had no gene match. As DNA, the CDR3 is TGTGCCAGCAGCTTACTAGCGGGAGCGAAATTGGATGAGCAGTACTTC. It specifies CASSLLAGAKLDEQYF. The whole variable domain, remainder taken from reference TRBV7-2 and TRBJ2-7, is GAGVSQSPSNKVTEKGKDVELRCDPISGHTALYWYRQSLGQGLEFLIYFQGNSAPDKSGLPSDRFSAERTGGSVSTLTIQRTQQEDSAVYLCASSLLAGAKLDEQYFGPGTRLTVT.

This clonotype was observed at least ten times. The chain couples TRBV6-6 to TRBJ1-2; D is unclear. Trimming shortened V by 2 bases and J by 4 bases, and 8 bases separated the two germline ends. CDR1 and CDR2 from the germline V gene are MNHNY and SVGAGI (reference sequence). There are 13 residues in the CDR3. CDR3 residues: CASSYAQIYGYTF. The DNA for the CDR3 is TGTGCCAGCAGTTACGCACAGATCTATGGCTACACCTTC.

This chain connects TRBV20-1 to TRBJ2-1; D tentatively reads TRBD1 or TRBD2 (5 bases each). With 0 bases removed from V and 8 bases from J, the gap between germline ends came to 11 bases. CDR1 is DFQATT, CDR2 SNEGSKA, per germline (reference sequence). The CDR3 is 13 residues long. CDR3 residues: CSARDWDRDEQFF. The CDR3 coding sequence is TGCAGTGCTAGAGATTGGGACCGGGATGAGCAGTTCTTC.

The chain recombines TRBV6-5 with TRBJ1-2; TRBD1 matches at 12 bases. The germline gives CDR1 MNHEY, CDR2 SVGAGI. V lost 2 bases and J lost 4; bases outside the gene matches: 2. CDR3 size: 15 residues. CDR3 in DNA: TGTGCCAGCAGTTACGGGACAGGGGGCAGCTATGGCTACACCTTC. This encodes CASSYGTGGSYGYTF.

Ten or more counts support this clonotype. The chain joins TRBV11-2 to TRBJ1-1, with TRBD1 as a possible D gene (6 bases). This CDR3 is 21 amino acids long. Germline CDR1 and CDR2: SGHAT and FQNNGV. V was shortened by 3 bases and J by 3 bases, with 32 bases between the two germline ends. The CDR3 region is CASSLFPRRGADGGADTEAFF. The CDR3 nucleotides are TGTGCCAGCAGCTTGTTCCCCAGGAGGGGAGCGGATGGGGGCGCGGACACTGAAGCTTTCTTT.

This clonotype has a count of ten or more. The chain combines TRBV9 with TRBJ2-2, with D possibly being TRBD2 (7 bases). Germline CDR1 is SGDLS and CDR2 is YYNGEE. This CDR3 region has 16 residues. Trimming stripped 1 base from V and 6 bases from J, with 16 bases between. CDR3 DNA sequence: TGTGCCAGCAGCGTATCGGGGGGCAGGGGAGCCGGGGAGCTGTTTTTT. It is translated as CASSVSGGRGAGELFF. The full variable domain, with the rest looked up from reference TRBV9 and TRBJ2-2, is DSGVTQTPKHLITATGQRVTLRCSPRSGDLSVYWYQQSLDQGLQFLIQYYNGEERAKGNILERFSAQQFPDLHSELNLSSLELGDSALYFCASSVSGGRGAGELFFGEGSRLTVL.

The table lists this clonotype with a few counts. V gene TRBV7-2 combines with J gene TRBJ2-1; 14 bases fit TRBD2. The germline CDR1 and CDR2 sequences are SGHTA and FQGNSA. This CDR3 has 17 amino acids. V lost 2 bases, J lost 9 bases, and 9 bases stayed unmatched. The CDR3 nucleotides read TGTGCCAGCAGCTTAATCCTCGGGACTAGCGGGAGCCCTGAGCAGTTCTTC. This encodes CASSLILGTSGSPEQFF. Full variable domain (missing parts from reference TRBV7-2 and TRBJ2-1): GAGVSQSPSNKVTEKGKDVELRCDPISGHTALYWYRQSLGQGLEFLIYFQGNSAPDKSGLPSDRFSAERTGGSVSTLTIQRTQQEDSAVYLCASSLILGTSGSPEQFFGPGTRLTVL.

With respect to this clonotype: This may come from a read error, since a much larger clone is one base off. CDR3 sequence (DNA): TGTGCCAGCAGTTTATCCGCGGGAACGGGTCAAAACATTCAGTACTTC. Protein sequence: CASSLSAGTGQNIQYF. The chain is built from TRBV27 and TRBJ2-4; TRBD2 is a possible D gene (6 bases). The germline V gene has CDR1 MNHEY and CDR2 SMNVEV (reference sequence). This CDR3 has 16 residues. The ends were cut back, 0 bases at V and 5 bases at J, with 14 bases in the middle.

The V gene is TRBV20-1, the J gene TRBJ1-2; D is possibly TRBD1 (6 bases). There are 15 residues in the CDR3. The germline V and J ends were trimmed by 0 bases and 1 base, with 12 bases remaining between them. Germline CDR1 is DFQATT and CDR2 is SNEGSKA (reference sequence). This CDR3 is CSARDISGDNYGYTF. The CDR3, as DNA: TGCAGTGCTAGAGATATATCAGGGGATAACTATGGCTACACCTTC.

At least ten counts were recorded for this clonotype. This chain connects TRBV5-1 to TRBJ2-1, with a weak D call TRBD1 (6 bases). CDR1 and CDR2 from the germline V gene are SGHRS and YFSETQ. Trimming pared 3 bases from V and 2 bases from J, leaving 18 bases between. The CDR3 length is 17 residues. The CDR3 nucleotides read TGCGCCAGCAGCTGGCCGGACAGTACAATGACCTACAATGAGCAGTTCTTC. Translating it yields CASSWPDSTMTYNEQFF.